The rows below give T cell receptor beta chains drawn from one sample of a study of T cells in Graves' hyperthyroidism and ophthalmopathy. TCRdb reprocessed the multiplex PCR reads with MiXCR, giving one entry per CDR3 protein. The data hold 600,000 or so distinct CDR3 sequences, with about half observed a single time. Sequences were obtained from peripheral blood or thyroid tissue (not recorded which). The receptor source for this set is a woman aged 18-35 years with Graves' hyperthyroidism. Both conserved end residues are part of each CDR3. D genes are given only for firm matches. Some rows have no size entry. The others give once, few or many, or a class for an expanded clone.

j_call cdr3_length v_call d_call clone_size cdr3_nt cdr3_aa
TRBJ1-5 13 TRBV5-1 - many TGTGCCAGCAGCTTACTGGGCAATCAGCCCCAGCATTTT CASSLLGNQPQHF
TRBJ1-1 14 TRBV25-1 - - TGTGCCAGCAGTGAATCTGGGAGTCCGTCTGAAGCTCTCTTT CASSESGSPSEALF
TRBJ2-5 16 TRBV10-3 TRBD2 - TGTGCGCATCAGGTCGGGGCTAGCGGGATAGAAGAGACCCAGTACTTC CAHQVGASGIEETQYF
TRBJ1-6 13 TRBV20-1 TRBD1 - TGCAGTGCTAGAGGGGGGACAGGTTCACCCCTCCACTTT CSARGGTGSPLHF
TRBJ1-4 16 TRBV12-3/TRBV12-4 - - TGTGCCAGCAGCGTAGCCGCAGGGACAACTAATGAAAAACTGTTTTTT CASSVAAGTTNEKLFF
TRBJ2-7 14 TRBV12-3/TRBV12-4 - few TGTGCCAGCAGTCCGCGAACAGGGTACGGCGAGCAGTACTTC CASSPRTGYGEQYF
TRBJ1-1 13 TRBV10-3 - - TGTGCCAGCAGAAGGAGGGGAGACAATGAAGCTTTCTTT CASRRRGDNEAFF
TRBJ2-2 14 TRBV29-1 TRBD2 many TGCAGCGTCACTAGCGGGAGAAACACCGGGGAGCTGTTTTTT CSVTSGRNTGELFF
TRBJ1-2 14 TRBV6-1 - - TGTGCCAGCAGTTACTCGAAGTTCACCTATGGCTGCACCTTC CASSYSKFTYGCTF
TRBJ1-6 15 TRBV10-3 TRBD1 few TGTGCCAGCCAAAGCCGGGACAGGGCTAATTCACCCCTCCACTTT CASQSRDRANSPLHF
TRBJ1-2 13 TRBV7-2 - many TGTGCCAGCAGCCCCGGGGGAGGTGATGGCTACACCTTC CASSPGGGDGYTF
TRBJ2-5 11 TRBV20-1 TRBD1 many TGCAGCGCTAGAGACAGGGTGACCCAGTACTTC CSARDRVTQYF
TRBJ2-7 12 TRBV7-3 - - TGTGCCACTCTCGGGAGAGGCTACGAGCAGTACTTC CATLGRGYEQYF
TRBJ1-1 14 TRBV19 - few TGTGCCAGTAGGTCAGGGATAGGTATGGCTGAAGCTTTCTTT CASRSGIGMAEAFF
TRBJ2-7 13 TRBV20-1 TRBD1 - TGCAGTGCTAGAGGGACAGGGGATTACGAGCAGTACTTC CSARGTGDYEQYF
TRBJ1-5 14 TRBV20-1 - many TGCAGTGCGGTCCTCGAATCGCGCAATCAGCCCCAGCATTTT CSAVLESRNQPQHF
TRBJ2-7 15 TRBV6-5 - - TGTGCCAGCAGAGCCTACTCTGGGGCCAGCTACGAGCAGTACTTC CASRAYSGASYEQYF
TRBJ1-2 14 TRBV19 TRBD1 - TGTGCCTGGAGCGGGACAGGGCAAGACTATGGCTACACCTTC CAWSGTGQDYGYTF
TRBJ1-1 15 TRBV6-1 - once TGTGCCAGCACCATACGCAACAGGCCGAACACTGAAGCTTTCTTT CASTIRNRPNTEAFF
TRBJ2-7 13 TRBV19 TRBD1 few TGTGCCAGCCGGGACAGGGTGAACTACGAGCAGTACTTC CASRDRVNYEQYF
TRBJ1-3 12 TRBV29-1 - few TGCAGCGTGGAAACAGGAGGCTACACCATATATTTT CSVETGGYTIYF
TRBJ1-6 15 TRBV20-1 TRBD1 - TGCAGTGCTAGAGAGGGACAGGGGAGACGGTCACCCCTCCACTTT CSAREGQGRRSPLHF
TRBJ1-2 14 TRBV2 - few TGTGCCAGCAAACCACCACAGGGTCCCCCTAACTACACCTTC CASKPPQGPPNYTF
TRBJ2-5 15 TRBV7-9 TRBD2 - TGTGCCAGCAGCCAAGGACTAGCGGGAGTAAAGACCCAGTACTTC CASSQGLAGVKTQYF
TRBJ1-2 12 TRBV2 - - TGTGCCAGCAAGGACGGGGGGCATGGCTACACCTTC CASKDGGHGYTF
TRBJ2-2 15 TRBV15 - few TGTGCCACCAGCAGAGGTGGGGGTGACACCGGGGAGCTGTTTTTT CATSRGGGDTGELFF
TRBJ1-1 14 TRBV11-2 - - TGTGCCAGCAGCCTCCGGAGTGGAGGCACTGAAGCTTTCTTT CASSLRSGGTEAFF
TRBJ2-3 18 TRBV24-1 TRBD1 - TGTGCCACCAGTGATCCTTGGGGGACAGCCTCTAGCACAGATACGCAGTATTTT CATSDPWGTASSTDTQYF
TRBJ1-2 16 TRBV29-1 - - TGCAGCGTTGTAGCTTTCGGAGGAGGGGCCAACTATGGCTACACCTTC CSVVAFGGGANYGYTF
TRBJ1-1 13 TRBV7-3 TRBD1 - TGTGCCAGCCCGGACAGGGTCGGTCCTGAAGCTTTCTTT CASPDRVGPEAFF
TRBJ1-5 14 TRBV20-1 - few TGCAGTGCTAGTGACATGTATAGCAATCAGCCCCAGCATTTT CSASDMYSNQPQHF
TRBJ1-2 14 TRBV19 TRBD1 many TGTGCCAGTAGTGCCGACAGGGACTTCTATGGCTACACCTTC CASSADRDFYGYTF
TRBJ1-1 14 TRBV20-1 - - TGCAGTGCTAGAGGCGCAGCCTCGAACACTGAAGCTTTCTTT CSARGAASNTEAFF
TRBJ2-2 13 TRBV20-1 - once TGCAGTGCTCCAGGGGGGGACACCGGGGAGCTGTTTTTT CSAPGGDTGELFF
TRBJ2-2 14 TRBV24-1 TRBD2 few TGTGCCACAGAGGGACTAGCGGGGACCGGGGAGCTGTTTTTT CATEGLAGTGELFF
TRBJ1-1 18 TRBV2 - - TGTGCCAGCAGTGAGTGGGCTGCAGGGTTGATGAGGAACACTGAAGCTTTCTTT CASSEWAAGLMRNTEAFF
TRBJ2-2 10 TRBV10-3 - once TGTGCCATCAACGACGGGGAGCTGTTTTTT CAINDGELFF
TRBJ2-7 12 TRBV29-1 - - TGCAGCGTTGAATCGAGGCCCCGAGAGCAGTACTTC CSVESRPREQYF
TRBJ2-7 13 TRBV7-3 TRBD1 few TGTGCCAGCAGCCGAACGACAGGGAACGAGCAGTACTTC CASSRTTGNEQYF
TRBJ2-7 13 TRBV25-1 TRBD2 - TGTGCCAGCTTGCGGGGGGGAACCCTCGAGCAGTACTTC CASLRGGTLEQYF
TRBJ2-7 13 TRBV7-2 - - TGTGCCAGCAGTTACCGTCGTCCCTACGAGCAGTACTTC CASSYRRPYEQYF
TRBJ1-1 14 TRBV7-2 - - TGTGCCAGCAGCTTAGATTTTCAGGATCCTGAAGCTTTCTTT CASSLDFQDPEAFF
TRBJ1-4 15 TRBV2 - few TGTGCCAGCAGTGAACTCCGGGGAGGTAATGAAAAACTGTTTTTT CASSELRGGNEKLFF
TRBJ2-2 12 TRBV9 - many TGTGCCAGCAGCGTAGTCGACGGGGAGCTGTTTTTT CASSVVDGELFF
TRBJ1-1 14 TRBV19 - - TGTGCCAGTATCTCCCCAGGGATGAACACTGAAGCTTTCTTT CASISPGMNTEAFF
TRBJ1-5 18 TRBV2 - few TGTGCCAGCAGAAGCGGAGGGATCCGCGTCCATAGCAATCAGCCCCAGCATTTT CASRSGGIRVHSNQPQHF
TRBJ1-3 16 TRBV25-1 TRBD1 many TGTGCCAGCAGTGACGACAGGGGGTCGGTTGGAAACACCATATATTTT CASSDDRGSVGNTIYF
TRBJ1-5 13 TRBV7-9 - many TGTGCCGGTGCCGGGGGTGGGAATCAGCCCCAGCATTTT CAGAGGGNQPQHF
TRBJ2-5 11 TRBV5-8 - many TGTGCCAGCAGCTCGTACGAGACCCAGTACTTC CASSSYETQYF
TRBJ1-1 15 TRBV7-8 - few TGTGCCAGCAGCTTAGTAACAGATATGAACACTGAAGCTTTCTTT CASSLVTDMNTEAFF
TRBJ1-6 17 TRBV7-8 - few TGTGCCAGCAGCCGAATTCAGCGAGTCGGCTTCAATTCACCCCTCCACTTT CASSRIQRVGFNSPLHF
TRBJ2-2 16 TRBV7-9 - - TGTGCCAGCAGCTTGGGGGCAGATTTCAGGGCCGGGGAGCTGTTTTTT CASSLGADFRAGELFF
TRBJ1-1 13 TRBV24-1 - - TGTGCCACCAGTGAGGGCAGGGGACTTGAAGCTTTCTTT CATSEGRGLEAFF
TRBJ2-7 13 TRBV7-6 - - TGTGCCAGCAGCTTAGCGCCAGGAGGCGAGCAGTACTTC CASSLAPGGEQYF
TRBJ1-6 14 TRBV7-2 - - TGTGCCAGCACTCATACTATGGGGGGTTCACCCCTCCACTTT CASTHTMGGSPLHF
TRBJ1-5 15 TRBV24-1 - - TGTGCCACCAGTGACCAACAGGGAAGCAATCAGCCCCAGCATTTT CATSDQQGSNQPQHF
TRBJ2-7 15 TRBV7-2 TRBD2 - TGTGCCAGCAGCTTAATCGGACTAGCGGGAACCCAGCAGTACTTC CASSLIGLAGTQQYF